Following are 9 T cell receptor beta chains from one sample sequenced in a study of blood T cell repertoires in COVID-19. Clones were read by immunoSEQ multiplex PCR, and TCRdb kept only the in-frame ones, dropping some. The sample lists 250,000 to 300,000 clones, more than 80% occurring once. Source material: peripheral blood. These receptor sequences come from a woman between 45 and 60 years old with COVID-19, enrolled during active disease.

The chain joins TRBV6-5 to TRBJ2-7, with unresolved D. Trimming removed 0 bases from V and 2 bases from J, with 11 bases in between. The CDR3 covers 15 residues. Looked up from germline, CDR1 is MNHEY and CDR2 is SVGAGI. In DNA, the CDR3 is TGTGCCAGCAGTTACTCGTGGGTGGGCCCCTACGAGCAGTACTTC. Translation: CASSYSWVGPYEQYF.

V usage is TRBV6-2 or TRBV6-3 and J usage is TRBJ2-4; 12 positions agree with TRBD1. The germline gives CDR1 MNHEY, CDR2 SVGEGT. The CDR3 sequence is 16 residues long. V lost 2 bases to trimming and J lost 3 bases; unmatched junction nucleotides: 2. The CDR3 is CASSYGTGGDKNIQYF. CDR3 nucleotide sequence: TGTGCCAGCAGTTACGGGACAGGGGGCGACAAAAACATTCAGTACTTC.

The count of this clone is one. For the CDR3, the DNA is TGTGCCAGCAGCTTAGGACTAGCGGAGAACAATGAGCAGTTCTTC. Translation gives CASSLGLAENNEQFF. V and J are TRBV11-3 and TRBJ2-1; TRBD2 aligns across 9 bases. Germline CDR1 SGHNT, CDR2 YENEEA. The length of the CDR3 is 15 residues. V trimming: 1 base; J trimming: 5 bases; junction bases outside the gene matches: 3. Complete variable domain (other parts from reference TRBV11-3 and TRBJ2-1): EAGVVQSPRYKIIEKKQPVAFWCNPISGHNTLYWYLQNLGQGPELLIRYENEEAVDDSQLPKDRFSAERLKGVDSTLKIQPAELGDSAVYLCASSLGLAENNEQFFGPGTRLTVL.

This chain joins TRBV5-1 and TRBJ2-7, with 7 positions matching TRBD1. V lost 4 bases to trimming and J lost 6 bases; unmatched junction nucleotides: 16. The germline V gene encodes CDR1 SGHRS and CDR2 YFSETQ. This CDR3 is 16 amino acids long. As DNA, the CDR3 is TGCGCCAGCAGCAGGGACAGCACTATCGGCTTGAGCGAGCAGTACTTC. The encoded protein is CASSRDSTIGLSEQYF.

The rearrangement uses TRBV5-4 and TRBJ2-1; 8 nucleotides match TRBD2. The CDR3 has 14 amino acids. Germline V gene data show CDR1 as SGHNT and CDR2 as YYREEE (reference sequence). Trimming took 4 bases from V and 9 from J; bases not matched to a gene: 9. The CDR3 spells CASSLTSGILEQFF. CDR3 DNA sequence: TGTGCCAGCAGCCTTACTAGCGGCATCCTTGAGCAGTTCTTC.

The chain joins TRBV7-9 to TRBJ1-2; D ambiguous. The germline V and J ends were trimmed by 5 bases and 3 bases, with 13 bases remaining between them. The CDR3 length is 14 residues. Germline V gives CDR1 SEHNR, CDR2 FQNEAQ (reference sequence). CDR3 bases: TGTGCCAGCAGCCCCGGCGGCGGCGACTATGGCTACACCTTC. Its translation is CASSPGGGDYGYTF.

The sample holds one count of this clone. The chain has TRBV24-1 and TRBJ2-1; D perhaps matches TRBD1 (6 bases). Germline loops: CDR1 KGHDR, CDR2 SFDVKD. The CDR3 loop spans 14 amino acids. Trimming took off 5 bases at V and 6 bases at J, with 13 bases between the two ends. The CDR3 loop reads CATSALTGSNEQFF. The CDR3 DNA reads TGTGCCACCAGTGCGTTAACAGGGTCCAATGAGCAGTTCTTC.

The chain uses TRBV5-1 and TRBJ1-2; a weak D match, TRBD1 (5 bases). The CDR3 loop spans 14 amino acids. Per the germline V gene, CDR1 is SGHRS and CDR2 is YFSETQ. Trimming took 0 bases from V and 7 from J, leaving 13 bases between them. The CDR3 DNA is TGCGCCAGCAGCTTGGGACAGTCTGAACGTGGCTACACCTTC. The encoded protein is CASSLGQSERGYTF.

This rearrangement joins TRBV2 to TRBJ1-1, with 7 bases identical to TRBD1. This CDR3 is built from 16 residues. The J segment lost 1 base and the V segment lost 11 bases, leaving 16 bases of the junction unmatched. Per the germline V gene, CDR1 is SNHLY and CDR2 is FYNNEI. CDR3 bases: TGTGCCGACCCTGGGGAACAGGGGCCGACGAACACTGAAGCTTTCTTT. Its translation is CADPGEQGPTNTEAFF.